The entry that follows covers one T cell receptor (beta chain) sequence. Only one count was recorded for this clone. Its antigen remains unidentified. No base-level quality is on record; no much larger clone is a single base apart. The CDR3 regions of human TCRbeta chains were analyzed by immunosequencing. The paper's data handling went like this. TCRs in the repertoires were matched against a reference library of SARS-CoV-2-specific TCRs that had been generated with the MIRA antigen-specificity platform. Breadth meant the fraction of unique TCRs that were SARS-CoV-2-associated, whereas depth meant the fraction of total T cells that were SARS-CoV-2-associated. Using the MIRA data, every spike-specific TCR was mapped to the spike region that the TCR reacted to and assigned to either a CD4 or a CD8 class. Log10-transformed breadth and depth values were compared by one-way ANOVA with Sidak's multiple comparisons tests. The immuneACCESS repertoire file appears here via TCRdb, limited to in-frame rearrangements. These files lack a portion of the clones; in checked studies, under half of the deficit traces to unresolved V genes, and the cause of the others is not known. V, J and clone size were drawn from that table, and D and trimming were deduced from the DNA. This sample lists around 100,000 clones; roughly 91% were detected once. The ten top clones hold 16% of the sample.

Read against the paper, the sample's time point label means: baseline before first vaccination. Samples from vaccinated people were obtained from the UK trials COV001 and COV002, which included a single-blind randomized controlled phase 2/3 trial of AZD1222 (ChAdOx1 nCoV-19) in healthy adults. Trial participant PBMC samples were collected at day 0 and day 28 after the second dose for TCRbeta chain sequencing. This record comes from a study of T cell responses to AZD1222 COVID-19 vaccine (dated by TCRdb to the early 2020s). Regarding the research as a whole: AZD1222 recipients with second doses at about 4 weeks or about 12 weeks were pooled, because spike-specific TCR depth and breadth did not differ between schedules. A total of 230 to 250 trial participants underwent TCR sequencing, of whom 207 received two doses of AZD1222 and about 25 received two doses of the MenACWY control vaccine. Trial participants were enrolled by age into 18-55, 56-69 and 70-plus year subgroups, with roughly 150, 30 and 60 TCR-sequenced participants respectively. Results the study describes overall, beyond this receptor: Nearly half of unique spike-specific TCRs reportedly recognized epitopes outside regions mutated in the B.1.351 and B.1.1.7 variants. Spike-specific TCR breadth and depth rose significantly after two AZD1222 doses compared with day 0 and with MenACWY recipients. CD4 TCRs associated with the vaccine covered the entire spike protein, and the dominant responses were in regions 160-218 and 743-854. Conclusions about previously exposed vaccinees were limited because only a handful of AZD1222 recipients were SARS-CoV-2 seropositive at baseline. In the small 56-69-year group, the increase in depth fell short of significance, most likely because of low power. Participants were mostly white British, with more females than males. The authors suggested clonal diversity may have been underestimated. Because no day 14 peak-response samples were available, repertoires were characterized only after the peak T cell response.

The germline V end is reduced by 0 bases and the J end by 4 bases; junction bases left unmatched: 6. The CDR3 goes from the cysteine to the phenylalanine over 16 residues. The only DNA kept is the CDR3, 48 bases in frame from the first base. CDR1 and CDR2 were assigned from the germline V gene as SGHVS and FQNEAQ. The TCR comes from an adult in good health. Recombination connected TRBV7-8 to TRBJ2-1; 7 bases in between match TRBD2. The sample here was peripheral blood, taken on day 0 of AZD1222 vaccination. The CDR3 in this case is CASSLAGGTHYNEQFF. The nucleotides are TGTGCCAGCAGCTTAGCGGGGGGGACGCATTACAATGAGCAGTTCTTC.